Listed below are T cell receptor beta chains from one sample, sequenced in a study of a mutant IDH1 vaccine in newly diagnosed glioma. These receptors lack a known antigen. This table comes from immunoSEQ multiplex PCR, and its TCRdb copy is limited to in-frame clones, with some not included. This sample has tens of thousands of clones; more than 65% occur once, and the top ten carry less than 20%. The sample here was PBMCs, taken from a glioma patient whose treatment included an IDH1 peptide vaccine. The receptors originated from a man aged 25 to 45 with glioma. Both conserved end residues are part of each CDR3. The order of the fields is D gene, J gene, clone size, V gene, CDR3 protein, CDR3 DNA. A D gene is named only where the DNA matches it firmly. Part of the rows lack a size; the others show once, few, many or a class for expanded clones.

. TRBJ1-2 . TRBV11-2 CASSLTWGARYGYTF TGTGCCAGCAGCTTAACGTGGGGGGCGCGATATGGCTACACCTTC
TRBD2 TRBJ2-7 . TRBV29-1 CSVGQGTSGSYEQYF TGCAGCGTCGGCCAAGGGACTAGCGGTTCCTACGAGCAGTACTTC
TRBD1 TRBJ1-4 . TRBV6-6 CASSWEQGGIEKLFF TGTGCCAGCAGCTGGGAACAGGGGGGCATTGAAAAACTGTTTTTT
. TRBJ1-4 . TRBV27 CASSRFSEGGAYNEKLFF TGTGCCAGCAGCCGGTTTTCGGAAGGGGGTGCCTATAATGAAAAACTGTTTTTT
TRBD1 TRBJ1-1 . TRBV5-1 CASSLEGQTSMNTEAFF TGCGCCAGCAGCTTGGAGGGACAGACCAGCATGAACACTGAAGCTTTCTTT
. TRBJ2-5 . TRBV5-4 CASSLGGTPERETQYF TGTGCCAGCAGCTTGGGAGGGACACCAGAGCGGGAGACCCAGTACTTC
. TRBJ1-3 . TRBV10-3 CAILSEFSGNTIYF TGTGCCATCTTATCGGAATTCTCTGGAAACACCATATATTTT
TRBD2 TRBJ2-5 once TRBV6-1 CASSVDRTSGSETQYF TGTGCCAGCAGTGTGGACCGGACTAGCGGGAGTGAGACCCAGTACTTC
TRBD2 TRBJ2-1 once TRBV27 CASSLTSGRLSSYNEQFF TGTGCCAGCAGTTTAACTAGCGGGAGATTGAGCTCCTACAATGAGCAGTTCTTC
. TRBJ1-5 few TRBV6-5 CASSYLADGNQPQHF TGTGCCAGCAGTTACCTGGCCGATGGGAATCAGCCCCAGCATTTT
. TRBJ1-1 . TRBV5-1 CASSLEQMNTEAFF TGCGCCAGCAGCTTGGAACAGATGAACACTGAAGCTTTCTTT
. TRBJ2-2 . TRBV18 CASSPPRGTNTGELFF TGTGCCAGCTCACCCCCCAGGGGAACGAACACCGGGGAGCTGTTTTTT
TRBD1 TRBJ1-1 . TRBV2 CASTSGGNTEAFF TGTGCCAGCACCTCAGGGGGGAACACTGAAGCTTTCTTT
. TRBJ2-7 . TRBV4-1 CASTPDGGVPEQYF TGCGCCAGCACCCCCGACGGAGGGGTTCCCGAGCAGTACTTC
. TRBJ2-6 . TRBV5-4 CASSFRGDGANVLTF TGTGCCAGCAGCTTCCGTGGGGACGGGGCCAACGTCCTGACTTTC
. TRBJ1-5 . TRBV15 CATSRDRGLIQPQHF TGTGCCACCAGCAGAGATCGGGGCTTGATACAGCCCCAGCATTTT
TRBD2 TRBJ2-7 . TRBV7-2 CASSLALGLAGETYEQYF TGTGCCAGCAGCTTGGCTCTCGGTCTGGCGGGAGAAACCTACGAGCAGTACTTC
TRBD2 TRBJ2-2 few TRBV7-2 CASSQNLAGYPTGELFF TGTGCCAGCAGCCAAAACCTAGCGGGATACCCCACCGGGGAGCTGTTTTTT
TRBD1 TRBJ1-5 . TRBV18 CASSPDRGGNQPQHF TGTGCCAGCTCACCGGACAGGGGAGGTAATCAGCCCCAGCATTTT
. TRBJ2-7 few TRBV5-5 CASSLVLGEQYF TGTGCCAGCAGCTTGGTTCTGGGAGAGCAGTACTTC
. TRBJ2-5 . TRBV4-1 CASGQEGTAQETQYF TGCGCCAGCGGCCAGGAGGGGACAGCCCAAGAGACCCAGTACTTC
. TRBJ2-7 . TRBV11-2 CASTFRQGIDEQYF TGTGCCAGCACCTTTCGGCAGGGTATCGACGAGCAGTACTTC
TRBD2 TRBJ2-1 . TRBV5-1 CASSSGTSGFSYNEQFF TGCGCCAGCAGCTCCGGGACTAGCGGGTTCTCCTACAATGAGCAGTTCTTC
TRBD1 TRBJ2-7 . TRBV5-1 CASSPGTGWHEQYF TGCGCCAGCAGCCCAGGGACAGGGTGGCACGAGCAGTACTTC
. TRBJ1-1 . TRBV7-2 CASSLVKVEAFF TGTGCCAGCAGCTTAGTAAAGGTTGAAGCTTTCTTT
. TRBJ1-4 . TRBV11-2 CASSLEQNEKLFF TGTGCCAGCAGCTTAGAACAGAATGAAAAACTGTTTTTT
. TRBJ2-3 . TRBV11-3 CASSLSGTDTQYF TGTGCCAGCAGCCTCTCAGGTACAGATACGCAGTATTTT
. TRBJ1-1 . TRBV6-1 CASSRKNTEAFF TGTGCCAGCTCCCGTAAGAACACTGAAGCTTTCTTT
. TRBJ2-1 few TRBV20-1 CSARGTNEQFF TGCAGTGCCAGAGGGACCAATGAGCAGTTCTTC
. TRBJ1-1 . TRBV18 CASSPKDSNTEAFF TGTGCCAGCTCACCTAAGGACAGTAACACTGAAGCTTTCTTT
. TRBJ1-1 . TRBV5-8 CASSLDLRGYTEAFF TGTGCCAGCAGCTTGGACCTCCGGGGGTACACTGAAGCTTTCTTT
. TRBJ1-4 once TRBV29-1 CSVEGGQGFPEKLFF TGCAGCGTTGAAGGGGGGCAGGGTTTCCCTGAAAAACTGTTTTTT
. TRBJ1-1 . TRBV4-1 CASSQSWGGALETEAFF TGCGCCAGCAGCCAAAGCTGGGGTGGGGCCTTGGAGACTGAAGCTTTCTTT
TRBD1 TRBJ1-1 . TRBV5-1 CASSYYRGNTEAFF TGCGCCAGCAGCTATTACAGGGGCAACACTGAAGCTTTCTTT
. TRBJ1-1 few TRBV6-5 CASSYGVGGTEAFF TGTGCCAGCAGTTACGGGGTTGGCGGAACTGAAGCTTTCTTT
. TRBJ2-1 . TRBV29-1 CSALAGPLIGINEQFF TGCAGCGCCCTCGCCGGGCCCCTAATTGGAATAAATGAGCAGTTCTTC